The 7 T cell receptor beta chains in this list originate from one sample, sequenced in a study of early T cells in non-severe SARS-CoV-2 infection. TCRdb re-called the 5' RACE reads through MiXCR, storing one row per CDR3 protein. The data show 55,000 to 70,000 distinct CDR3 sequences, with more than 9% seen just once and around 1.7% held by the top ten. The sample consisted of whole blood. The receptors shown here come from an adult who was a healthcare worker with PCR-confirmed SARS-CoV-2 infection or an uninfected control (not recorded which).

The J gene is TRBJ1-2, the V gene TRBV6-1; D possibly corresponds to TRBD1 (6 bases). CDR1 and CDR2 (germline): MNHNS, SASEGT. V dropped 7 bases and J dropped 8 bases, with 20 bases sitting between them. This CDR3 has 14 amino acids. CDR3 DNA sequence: TGTGCCAGCACCAAACAGGGTTCCCTCCAGGGCTACACCTTC. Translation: CASTKQGSLQGYTF.

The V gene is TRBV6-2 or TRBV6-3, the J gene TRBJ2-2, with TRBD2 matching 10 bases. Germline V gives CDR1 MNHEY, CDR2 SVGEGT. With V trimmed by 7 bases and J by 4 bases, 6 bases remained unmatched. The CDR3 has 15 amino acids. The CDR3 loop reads CASTLAGVTTGELFF. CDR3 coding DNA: TGTGCCAGCACTCTAGCGGGGGTGACCACCGGGGAGCTGTTTTTT.

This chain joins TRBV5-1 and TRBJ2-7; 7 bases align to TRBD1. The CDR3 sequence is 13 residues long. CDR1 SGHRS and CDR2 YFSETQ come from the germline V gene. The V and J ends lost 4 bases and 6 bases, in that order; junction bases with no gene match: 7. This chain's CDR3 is CASSPDRFGEQYF. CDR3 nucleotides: TGCGCCAGCAGCCCGGACAGGTTCGGCGAGCAGTACTTC.

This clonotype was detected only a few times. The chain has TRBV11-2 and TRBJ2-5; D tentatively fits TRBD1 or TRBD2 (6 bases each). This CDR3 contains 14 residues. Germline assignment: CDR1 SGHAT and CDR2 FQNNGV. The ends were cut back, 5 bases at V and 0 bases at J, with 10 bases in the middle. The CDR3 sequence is CASSRGQNQETQYF. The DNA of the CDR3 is TGTGCCAGCAGCCGGGGGCAGAACCAAGAGACCCAGTACTTC.

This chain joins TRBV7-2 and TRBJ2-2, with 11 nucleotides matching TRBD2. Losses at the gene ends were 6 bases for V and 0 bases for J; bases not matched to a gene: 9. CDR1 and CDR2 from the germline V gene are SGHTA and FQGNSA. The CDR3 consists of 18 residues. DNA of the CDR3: TGTGCCAGCAGGGACCCTAGCGGGGGGCCCACGAACACCGGGGAGCTGTTTTTT. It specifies CASRDPSGGPTNTGELFF.

The CDR3: CASSSRTGGKTTDTQYF. The CDR3 coding sequence is TGTGCCAGCAGCTCCCGGACAGGGGGCAAGACCACAGATACGCAGTATTTT. The V gene is TRBV7-8, the J gene TRBJ2-3; 11 positions match TRBD1. With V trimmed by 4 bases and J by 2 bases, 8 bases remained unmatched. This CDR3 has 17 amino acids. Germline CDR1 SGHVS, CDR2 FQNEAQ.

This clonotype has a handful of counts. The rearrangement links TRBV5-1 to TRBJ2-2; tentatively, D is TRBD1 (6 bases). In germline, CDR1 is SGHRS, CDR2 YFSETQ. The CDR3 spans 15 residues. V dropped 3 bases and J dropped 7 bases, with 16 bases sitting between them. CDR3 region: CASSSQGAGGGELFF. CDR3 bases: TGCGCCAGCAGCTCACAGGGAGCAGGCGGCGGGGAGCTGTTTTTT.